This TCR beta chain was sequenced in a study of shared clonotypes between healthy human individuals (dated by TCRdb to 2018 to 2021). Broadly, across the study: The cohort comprised a couple of women and three men aged 18 to 49 years. For each donor, CD4 naive and CD4 memory were each run on three plates, CD8 naive on two plates, and CD8 memory on one plate. Blood TCR repertoires of roughly five healthy adults were deeply sequenced to estimate repertoire size and the extent of clonotype sharing between individuals. Libraries were prepared and TCR repertoires were sequenced by different laboratories using diverse techniques, in order to increase sequencing depth and limit assay-specific biases. Between about 0.8 and 9 billion PBMCs per donor were obtained by leukapheresis. The study at large found these results: Sampling was restricted to blood, and TCR repertoires in tissue are likely to differ from TCR repertoires in blood. Compared with non-shared clonotypes, clonotypes shared by all four sorted-subset donors had higher generation probabilities. Naive subsets generally had larger estimated clonotype richness than memory subsets. The small number of donors limited the genetic and exposure-history diversity represented. Even with the large sequencing depth, rarefaction of the sorted-subset datasets indicated that sequencing was incomplete. Approximately 4.8% of naive CD4, more than 3% of naive CD8, about 2.4% of memory CD4, and about 0.4% of memory CD8 clonotypes were shared across a few donors. Based on pairwise subsampling, the degree of clonotype sharing among donors was expected to be affected by sequencing depth.

A remark on this clone: It has no known antigen specificity. Per-base qualities were not stored, and no clone one base away is much larger.

CD8 naive samples were obtained by positive selection for CCR7 among CD45RO-negative cells, yielding a CD45RA+CCR7+ population from which TemRA cells were excluded. Healthy HIV-negative adults with no recently reported acute infections or vaccinations were included as donors. Only Caucasian adults living in Nashville, Tennessee, USA were represented among the donors. After blood collection by leukapheresis, PBMCs were isolated using Ficoll-Histopaque density gradient centrifugation and then cryopreserved in the vapor phase of liquid nitrogen. Purity and quantity of every magnetically sorted T cell population were checked by analytical flow cytometry. Genomic DNA was isolated from each sorted fraction and quantified by UV absorbance on a Nanodrop 2000c. Using the deep immunoSEQ assay, multiplex PCR amplified TCR CDR3 regions from genomic DNA. Extracted genomic DNA from each cell subset was distributed evenly across all wells of several immunoSEQ 96-well plates, and each plate was treated as a replicate. For sorted subsets, around 200 ng genomic DNA, equal to some 30,000 T cell genomes, was loaded into each replicate PCR. Purified libraries were measured with a Qubit 3.0 fluorometer, size-checked on a Bioanalyzer 2100, and measured again with the KAPA Library Quantification kit. Every immunoSEQ 96-well plate was sequenced on a dedicated single-read 150-cycle Illumina NextSeq 550 flow cell. The paper's data handling went like this. Because the immunoSEQ output held only junctional sequences and lacked quality scores, the filtering could not match the filtering applied to full-length reads. To assign V/J genes and CDR3, sequences were annotated against IMGT germline references using PyIR, a Python wrapper for IgBLAST v1.9. Reads were filtered out if the reads had weak V/J assignments (E-value above 1e-6), no CDR3, stop codons, out-of-frame junctions, or ambiguous translated residues. V3J clonotypes were defined as sequences sharing an identical inferred V gene, J gene, and CDR3 amino acid sequence. Percentage overlap between repertoires was computed as shared unique clonotypes divided by the size of the smaller repertoire. Three approaches were used to assess repertoire richness: RTK rarefaction, the Chao1 estimator, and Recon v2.1 estimates of unobserved clonotypes. Generation probabilities for all TCRbeta clonotypes obtained by the gDNA method from four donors were computed using OLGA. The immuneACCESS repertoire file appears here via TCRdb, limited to in-frame rearrangements. These files lack a portion of the clones; in checked studies, under half of the deficit traces to unresolved V genes, and the cause of the others is not known. V, J and clone size reflect that table, while D and trimming were determined from the DNA. The sample table records roughly 1,800,000 clones; approximately 95% of these occur just once. The top ten constitute 0.9% to 1.5% of the sample.

The specimen sequenced was naive CD8+ T cells sorted from blood. This specimen's cell subset or site label, interpreted: CD45RA+CCR7+. This TCR came from a man aged 18-30 years in good health.

The bases are TGTGCCAGCAGCCCGGAGCGATTCAATCAGCCCCAGCATTTT. The encoded protein is CASSPERFNQPQHF. The chain is encoded by TRBV7-2 joined to TRBJ1-5, with the D gene not clear enough to name. V was cut back by 5 bases and J by 3 bases, leaving a gap of 11 bases between them. As encoded in the germline V gene, CDR1 is SGHTA while CDR2 is FQGNSA. From its cysteine to its phenylalanine, the CDR3 spans 14 amino acids. Of all the DNA, just the CDR3 is kept, 42 bases in frame from base 1.